The 8 T cell receptor beta chains presented below share a single source sample, sequenced in a study of early T cells in non-severe SARS-CoV-2 infection. TCRdb ran MiXCR on the 5' RACE reads and lists one entry per CDR3 protein. The data hold 99,000 or so distinct CDR3 sequences, with around 16% observed a single time. The specimen was whole blood. The receptor source for this set is an adult who was a healthcare worker with PCR-confirmed SARS-CoV-2 infection or an uninfected control (not recorded which).

The V and J genes are TRBV6-2 or TRBV6-3 and TRBJ1-2; 9 positions agree with TRBD1. V shed 5 bases and J 6 bases; nucleotides not matched to a gene: 4. The V gene's germline CDR1 is MNHEY and CDR2 SVGEGT. The CDR3 is made up of 13 amino acids. DNA for the CDR3: TGTGCCAGCAGTATACAGGGGGCGAATGGCTACACCTTC. Residues: CASSIQGANGYTF.

Only a few counts were recorded for this clonotype. V gene TRBV4-3 combines with J gene TRBJ2-4; a weak D match, TRBD2 (6 bases). The germline CDR1 and CDR2 sequences are LGHNA and YSLEER. The CDR3 spans 17 residues. The ends were cut back, 4 bases at V and 4 bases at J, with 20 bases in the middle. CDR3 DNA: TGCGCCAGCAGCCCCCTGGGACTCCGTAGCGCAAAAAACATTCAGTACTTC. Its translation is CASSPLGLRSAKNIQYF.

This clonotype was observed a handful of times. The V call is TRBV13, the J call TRBJ1-1; D gene ambiguous. The CDR3 totals 14 residues. V lost 6 bases and J 2 bases, leaving 13 bases between the germline ends. Germline values: CDR1 PRHDT, CDR2 FYEKMQ (reference sequence). The chain's CDR3 is CASSPRATNTEAFF. The CDR3 region has the DNA TGTGCCAGCAGTCCTAGAGCTACCAACACTGAAGCTTTCTTT.

This clonotype has a count of ten or more. V and J are TRBV20-1 and TRBJ1-1; 7 bases agree with TRBD1. The CDR3 is 13 amino acids. Trimming removed 3 bases from V and 1 base from J; junction bases left unmatched: 2. Per germline, CDR1 DFQATT and CDR2 SNEGSKA (reference sequence). CDR3 nucleotide sequence: TGCAGTGCTAGCCGGGACAGGAACACTGAAGCTTTCTTT. Translation gives CSASRDRNTEAFF.

This clonotype was detected only a few times. The chain's CDR3 is CASSLAPLAGGSYNEQFF. The DNA for the CDR3 is TGTGCCAGCAGCTTAGCCCCACTAGCGGGGGGCTCCTACAATGAGCAGTTCTTC. The chain uses TRBV7-9 and TRBJ2-1; TRBD2 matches at 12 bases. CDR3 length equals 18 residues. V lost 0 bases to trimming and J lost 0 bases; unmatched junction nucleotides: 3. The germline V gene encodes CDR1 SEHNR and CDR2 FQNEAQ (reference sequence).

The chain couples TRBV7-8 to TRBJ1-4; 10 bases match TRBD1. With 5 bases clipped from V and 0 bases from J, the junction kept 9 bases outside the gene matches. Germline CDR1 is SGHVS and CDR2 is FQNEAQ. The CDR3 spans 18 residues. This CDR3 reads CASSPDRGGIATNEKLFF. The CDR3 nucleotides read TGTGCCAGCAGCCCGGACAGGGGGGGGATTGCAACTAATGAAAAACTGTTTTTT.

This clonotype was observed a handful of times. V is TRBV6-2 or TRBV6-3 and J is TRBJ1-1; no clear D. The CDR3 covers 15 residues. Germline lookup yields CDR1 MNHEY and CDR2 SVGEGT. Trimming took 6 bases from V and 3 from J, leaving 17 bases between them. In nucleotides, the CDR3 is TGTGCCAGCAGCTTGCGTGGGGTTAAGTACACTGAAGCTTTCTTT. It is translated as CASSLRGVKYTEAFF.

V and J are TRBV20-1 and TRBJ2-7; 10 positions match TRBD1. This CDR3 contains 12 residues. Germline values: CDR1 DFQATT, CDR2 SNEGSKA (reference sequence). V dropped 5 bases and J dropped 3; count of bases not matched to a gene: 1. The CDR3 DNA reads TGCAGTGCTCGGACAGGGGGCTACGAGCAGTACTTC. It codes for CSARTGGYEQYF.